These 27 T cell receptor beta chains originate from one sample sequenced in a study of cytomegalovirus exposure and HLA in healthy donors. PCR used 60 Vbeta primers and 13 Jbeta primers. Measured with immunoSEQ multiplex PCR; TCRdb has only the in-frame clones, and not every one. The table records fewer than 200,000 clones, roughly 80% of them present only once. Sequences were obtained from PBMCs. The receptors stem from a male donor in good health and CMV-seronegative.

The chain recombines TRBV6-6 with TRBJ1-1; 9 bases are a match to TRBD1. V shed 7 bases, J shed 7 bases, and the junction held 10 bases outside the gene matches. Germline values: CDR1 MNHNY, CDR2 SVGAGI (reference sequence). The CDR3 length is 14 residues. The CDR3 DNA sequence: TGTGCCAGCACCCTGGGAGGACAGGGGCTTGAAGCTTTCTTT. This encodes CASTLGGQGLEAFF.

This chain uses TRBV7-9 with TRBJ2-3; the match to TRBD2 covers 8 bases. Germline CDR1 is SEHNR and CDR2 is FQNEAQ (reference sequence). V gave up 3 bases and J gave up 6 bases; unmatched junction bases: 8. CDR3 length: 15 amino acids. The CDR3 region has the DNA TGTGCCAGCAGCTTCCCGGGACTAGAGGTGGATACGCAGTATTTT. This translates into CASSFPGLEVDTQYF.

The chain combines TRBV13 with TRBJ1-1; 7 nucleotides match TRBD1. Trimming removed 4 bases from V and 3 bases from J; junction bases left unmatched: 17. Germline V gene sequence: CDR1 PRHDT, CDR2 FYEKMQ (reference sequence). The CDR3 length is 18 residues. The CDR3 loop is CASSSRDSLLPGDTEAFF. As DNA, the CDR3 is TGTGCCAGCAGCTCCCGGGACAGTCTCCTCCCGGGGGACACTGAAGCTTTCTTT.

In DNA, the CDR3 is TGTGCCAGCAGTTACCGGCGGGTGGGTCAGCCCCAGCATTTT. As protein: CASSYRRVGQPQHF. This chain connects TRBV6-6 to TRBJ1-5; D is unclear. The CDR3 sequence is 14 residues long. CDR1 MNHNY and CDR2 SVGAGI come from the germline V gene (reference sequence). The V gene lost 2 bases and the J gene lost 6 bases, with 11 bases spanning the gap.

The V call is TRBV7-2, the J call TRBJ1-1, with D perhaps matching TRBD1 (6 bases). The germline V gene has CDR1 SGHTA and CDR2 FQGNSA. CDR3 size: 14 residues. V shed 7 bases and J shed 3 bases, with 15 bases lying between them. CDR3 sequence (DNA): TGTGCCAGCACCACGTCGAGGGGGTACACTGAAGCTTTCTTT. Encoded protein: CASTTSRGYTEAFF. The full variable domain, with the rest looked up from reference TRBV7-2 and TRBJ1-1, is GAGVSQSPSNKVTEKGKDVELRCDPISGHTALYWYRQSLGQGLEFLIYFQGNSAPDKSGLPSDRFSAERTGGSVSTLTIQRTQQEDSAVYLCASTTSRGYTEAFFGQGTRLTVV.

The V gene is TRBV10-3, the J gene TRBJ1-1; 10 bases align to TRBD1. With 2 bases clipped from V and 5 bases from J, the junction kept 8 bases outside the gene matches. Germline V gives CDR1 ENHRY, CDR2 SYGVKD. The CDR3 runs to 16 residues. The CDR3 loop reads CAISEVPGQGSTEAFF. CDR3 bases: TGTGCCATCAGTGAGGTTCCGGGACAGGGGAGTACTGAAGCTTTCTTT.

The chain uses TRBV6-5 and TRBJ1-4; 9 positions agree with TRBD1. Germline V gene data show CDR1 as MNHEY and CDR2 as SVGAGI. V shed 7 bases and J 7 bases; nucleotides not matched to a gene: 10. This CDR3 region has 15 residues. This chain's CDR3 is CASNLNGQGFEKLFF. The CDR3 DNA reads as TGTGCCAGCAATCTGAACGGACAGGGGTTTGAAAAACTGTTTTTT.

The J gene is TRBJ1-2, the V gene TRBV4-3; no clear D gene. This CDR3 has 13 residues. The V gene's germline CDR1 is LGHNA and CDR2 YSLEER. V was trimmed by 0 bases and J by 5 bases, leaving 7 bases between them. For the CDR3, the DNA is TGCGCCAGCAGCCAAGATCTTGTTTATGGCTACACCTTC. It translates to CASSQDLVYGYTF.

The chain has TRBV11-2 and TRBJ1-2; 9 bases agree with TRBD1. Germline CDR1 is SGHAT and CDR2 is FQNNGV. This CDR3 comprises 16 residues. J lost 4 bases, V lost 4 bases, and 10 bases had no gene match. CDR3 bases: TGTGCCAGCAGCTCTTGGACAGGGGCCATCCCCTATGGCTACACCTTC. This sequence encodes CASSSWTGAIPYGYTF.

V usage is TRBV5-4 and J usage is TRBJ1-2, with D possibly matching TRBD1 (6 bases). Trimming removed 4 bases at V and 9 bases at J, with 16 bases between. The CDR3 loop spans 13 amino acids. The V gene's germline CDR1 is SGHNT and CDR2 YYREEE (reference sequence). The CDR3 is CASSVAQGRSYTF. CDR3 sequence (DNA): TGTGCCAGCAGCGTGGCACAGGGCAGGAGCTACACCTTC.

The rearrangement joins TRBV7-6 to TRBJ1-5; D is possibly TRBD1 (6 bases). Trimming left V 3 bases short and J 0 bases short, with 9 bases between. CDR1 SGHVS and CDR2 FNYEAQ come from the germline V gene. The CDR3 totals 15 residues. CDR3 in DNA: TGTGCCAGCAGCTTGGGACAAAATAGCAATCAGCCCCAGCATTTT. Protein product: CASSLGQNSNQPQHF.

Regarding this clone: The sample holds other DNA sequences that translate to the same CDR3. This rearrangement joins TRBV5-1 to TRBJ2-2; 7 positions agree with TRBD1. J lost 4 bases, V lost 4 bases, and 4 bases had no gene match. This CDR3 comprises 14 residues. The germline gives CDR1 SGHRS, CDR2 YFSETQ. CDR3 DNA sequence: TGCGCCAGCAGCCCGGGACAGTCCACCGGGGAGCTGTTTTTT. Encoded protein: CASSPGQSTGELFF.

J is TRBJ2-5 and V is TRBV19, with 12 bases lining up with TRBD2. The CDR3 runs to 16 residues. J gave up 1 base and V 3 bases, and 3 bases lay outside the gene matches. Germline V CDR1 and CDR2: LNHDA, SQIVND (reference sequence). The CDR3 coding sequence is TGTGCCAGTAGTATTCCGGGACTAGCGGGCCAAGAGACCCAGTACTTC. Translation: CASSIPGLAGQETQYF.

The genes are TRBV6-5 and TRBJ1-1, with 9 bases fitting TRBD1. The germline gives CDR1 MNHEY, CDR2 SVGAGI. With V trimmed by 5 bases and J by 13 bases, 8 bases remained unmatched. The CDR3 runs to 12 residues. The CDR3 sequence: CASSLPGQGDFF. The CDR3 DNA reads TGTGCCAGCAGTCTCCCGGGACAGGGTGATTTCTTT.

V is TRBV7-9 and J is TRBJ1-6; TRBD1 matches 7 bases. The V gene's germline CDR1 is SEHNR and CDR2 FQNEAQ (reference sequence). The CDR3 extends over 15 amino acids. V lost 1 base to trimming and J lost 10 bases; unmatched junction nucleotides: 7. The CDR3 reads CASSLGTGSWSPLHF. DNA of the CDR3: TGTGCCAGCAGCTTAGGGACAGGATCTTGGTCACCCCTCCACTTT.

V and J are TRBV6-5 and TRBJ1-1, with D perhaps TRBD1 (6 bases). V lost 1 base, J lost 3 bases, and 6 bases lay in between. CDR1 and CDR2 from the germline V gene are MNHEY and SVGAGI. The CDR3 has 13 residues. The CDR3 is CASSYWTDTEAFF. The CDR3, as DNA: TGTGCCAGCAGTTACTGGACAGACACTGAAGCTTTCTTT.

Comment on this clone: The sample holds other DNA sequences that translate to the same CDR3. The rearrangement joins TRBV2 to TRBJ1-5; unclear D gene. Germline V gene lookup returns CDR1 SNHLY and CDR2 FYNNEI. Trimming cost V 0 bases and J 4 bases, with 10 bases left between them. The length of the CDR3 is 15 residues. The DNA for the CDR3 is TGTGCCAGCAGTGAAGCGACTCGGGGAAATCAGCCCCAGCATTTT. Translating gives CASSEATRGNQPQHF.

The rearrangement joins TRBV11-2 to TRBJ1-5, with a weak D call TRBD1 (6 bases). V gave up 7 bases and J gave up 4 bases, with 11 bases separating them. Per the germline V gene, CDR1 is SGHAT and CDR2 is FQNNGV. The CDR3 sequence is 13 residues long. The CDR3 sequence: CASMLQGNQPQHF. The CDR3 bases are TGTGCCAGCATGCTACAGGGTAATCAGCCCCAGCATTTT.

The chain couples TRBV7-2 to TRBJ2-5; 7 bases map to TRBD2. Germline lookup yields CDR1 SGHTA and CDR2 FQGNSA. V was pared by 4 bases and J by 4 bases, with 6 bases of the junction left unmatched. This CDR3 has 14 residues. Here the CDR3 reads CASSSPGGLETQYF. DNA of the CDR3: TGTGCCAGCAGCTCCCCGGGGGGATTAGAGACCCAGTACTTC.

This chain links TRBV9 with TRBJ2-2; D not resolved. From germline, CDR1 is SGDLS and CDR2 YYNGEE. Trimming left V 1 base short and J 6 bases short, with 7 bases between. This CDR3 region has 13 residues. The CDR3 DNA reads TGTGCCAGCAGCGTACCGCGCCCCGGGGAGCTGTTTTTT. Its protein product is CASSVPRPGELFF.

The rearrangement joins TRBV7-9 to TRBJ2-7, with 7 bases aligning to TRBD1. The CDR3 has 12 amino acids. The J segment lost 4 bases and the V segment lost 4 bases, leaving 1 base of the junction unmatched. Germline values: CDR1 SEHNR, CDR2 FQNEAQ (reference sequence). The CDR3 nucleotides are TGTGCCAGCAGCTGGGGACAGTACGAGCAGTACTTC. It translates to CASSWGQYEQYF.

In DNA, the CDR3 is TGTGCCAGCGCGAGCTCCTATAATTCACCCCTCCACTTT. It encodes CASASSYNSPLHF. The chain has TRBV7-9 and TRBJ1-6; D gene uncertain. The CDR3 totals 13 residues. Trimming removed 8 bases at V and 0 bases at J, with 5 bases between. The germline V gene encodes CDR1 SEHNR and CDR2 FQNEAQ (reference sequence).

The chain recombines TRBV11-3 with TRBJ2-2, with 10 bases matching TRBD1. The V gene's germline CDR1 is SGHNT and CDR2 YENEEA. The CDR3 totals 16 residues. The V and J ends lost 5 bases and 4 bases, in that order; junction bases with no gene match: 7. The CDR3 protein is CASSARDRGPTGELFF. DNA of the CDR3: TGTGCCAGCAGCGCCCGGGACAGGGGACCCACCGGGGAGCTGTTTTTT.

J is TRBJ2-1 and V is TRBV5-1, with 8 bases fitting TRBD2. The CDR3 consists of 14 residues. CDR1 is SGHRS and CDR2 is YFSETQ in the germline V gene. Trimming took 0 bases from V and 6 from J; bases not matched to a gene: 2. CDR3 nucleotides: TGCGCCAGCAGCTTGGTTCGGGAGGGCAATGAGCAGTTCTTC. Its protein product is CASSLVREGNEQFF.

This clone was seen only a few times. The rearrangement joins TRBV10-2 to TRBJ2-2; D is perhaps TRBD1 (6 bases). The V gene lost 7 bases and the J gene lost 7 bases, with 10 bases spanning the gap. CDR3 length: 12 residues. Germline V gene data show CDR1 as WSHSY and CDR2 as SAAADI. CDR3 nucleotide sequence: TGCGCCAGCAAACAGGGTTACGGGGAGCTGTTTTTT. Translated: CASKQGYGELFF.

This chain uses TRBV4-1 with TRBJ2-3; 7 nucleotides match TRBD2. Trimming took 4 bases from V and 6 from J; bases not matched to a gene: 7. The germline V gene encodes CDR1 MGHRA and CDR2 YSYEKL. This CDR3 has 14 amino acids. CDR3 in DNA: TGCGCCAGCAGCCGCAGACTAGCTGGGGATACGCAGTATTTT. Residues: CASSRRLAGDTQYF.

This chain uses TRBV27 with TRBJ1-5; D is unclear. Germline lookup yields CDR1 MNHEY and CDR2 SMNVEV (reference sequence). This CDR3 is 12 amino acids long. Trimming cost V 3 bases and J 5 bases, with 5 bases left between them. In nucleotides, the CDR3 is TGTGCCAGCAGTTTTCTCGATCAGCCCCAGCATTTT. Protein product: CASSFLDQPQHF.